A single T cell receptor beta chain is shown here with its context. This sample was taken from a study of OX40 agonist ivuxolimab in advanced cancers. V shed 4 bases and J shed 2 bases, with 12 bases lying between them. Germline V gene data show CDR1 as SGHDT and CDR2 as YYEEEE. The CDR3 spans 15 residues. The protocol was immunoSEQ multiplex PCR, while the TCRdb copy is restricted to in-frame clones and leaves out a portion. The table shows fewer than 40,000 clones, with roughly 82% occurring only once. Sequences were derived from CD4+ or CD8+ T cells sorted from blood, sampled in a trial of the OX40 agonist ivuxolimab. The rearrangement uses TRBV5-6 and TRBJ2-2; D is ambiguous. The clonotype was recovered from an adult with an advanced solid tumor such as melanoma, head and neck, liver or kidney cancer. The CDR3: CASSQLGRNTGELFF. CDR3 bases: TGTGCCAGCAGCCAGTTGGGCCGAAACACCGGGGAGCTGTTTTTT.